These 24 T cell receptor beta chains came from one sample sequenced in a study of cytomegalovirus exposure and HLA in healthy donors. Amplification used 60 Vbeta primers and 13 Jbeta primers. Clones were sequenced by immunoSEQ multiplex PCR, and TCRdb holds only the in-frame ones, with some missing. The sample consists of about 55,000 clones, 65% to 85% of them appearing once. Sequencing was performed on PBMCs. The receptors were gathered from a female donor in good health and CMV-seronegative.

The CDR3 bases are TGTGCCAGCAGTTTATTACAGGGTCAGGGACTGTTTTTT. It codes for CASSLLQGQGLFF. The V call is TRBV28, the J call TRBJ1-4; possibly TRBD1 for D (6 bases). This CDR3 comprises 13 residues. The germline gives CDR1 MDHEN, CDR2 SYDVKM. The V and J ends lost 1 base and 13 bases respectively, with 13 bases between them.

CDR3 coding DNA: TGTGCCAGCAGCAGACCGGACAGGGCTCCAGATACGCAGTATTTT. Translating it yields CASSRPDRAPDTQYF. The chain is built from TRBV21-1 and TRBJ2-3; the table calls TRBD1, which could not be checked here. TRBV21-1 is noted as a pseudogene. The CDR3 totals 15 residues.

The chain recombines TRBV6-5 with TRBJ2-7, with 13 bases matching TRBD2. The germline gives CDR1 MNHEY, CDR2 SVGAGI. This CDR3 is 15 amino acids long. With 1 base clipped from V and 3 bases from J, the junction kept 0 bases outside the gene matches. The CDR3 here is CASSYWTSGSYEQYF. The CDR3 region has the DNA TGTGCCAGCAGTTACTGGACTAGCGGGAGCTACGAGCAGTACTTC.

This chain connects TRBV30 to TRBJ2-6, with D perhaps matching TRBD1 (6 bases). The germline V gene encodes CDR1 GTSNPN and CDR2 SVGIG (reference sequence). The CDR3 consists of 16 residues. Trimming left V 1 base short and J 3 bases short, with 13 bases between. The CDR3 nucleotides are TGTGCCTGGAGTGATGGGACACGTAGTGGGGCCAACGTCCTGACTTTC. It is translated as CAWSDGTRSGANVLTF.

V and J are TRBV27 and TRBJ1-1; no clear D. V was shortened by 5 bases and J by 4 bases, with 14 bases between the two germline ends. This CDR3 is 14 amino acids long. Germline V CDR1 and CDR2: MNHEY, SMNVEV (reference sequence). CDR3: CASSPTSGSTEAFF. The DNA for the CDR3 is TGTGCCAGCAGTCCCACCTCGGGGAGCACTGAAGCTTTCTTT.

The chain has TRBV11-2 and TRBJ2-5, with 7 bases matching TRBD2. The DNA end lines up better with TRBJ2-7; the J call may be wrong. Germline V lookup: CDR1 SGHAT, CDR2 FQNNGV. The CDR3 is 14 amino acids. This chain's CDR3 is CASTTGGGRNEQYF. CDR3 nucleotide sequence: TGTGCCAGCACCACCGGGGGAGGGCGGAACGAGCAGTACTTC.

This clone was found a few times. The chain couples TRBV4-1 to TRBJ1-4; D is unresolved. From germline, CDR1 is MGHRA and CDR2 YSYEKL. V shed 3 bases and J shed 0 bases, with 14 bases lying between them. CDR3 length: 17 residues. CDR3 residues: CASSQERGIATNEKLFF. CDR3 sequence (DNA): TGCGCCAGCAGCCAGGAAAGAGGGATTGCAACTAATGAAAAACTGTTTTTT.

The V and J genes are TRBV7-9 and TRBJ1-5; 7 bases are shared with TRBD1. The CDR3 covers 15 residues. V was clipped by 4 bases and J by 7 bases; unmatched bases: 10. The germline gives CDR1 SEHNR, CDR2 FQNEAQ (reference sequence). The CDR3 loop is CASSWGTGARQPQHF. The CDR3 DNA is TGTGCCAGCAGCTGGGGAACAGGGGCCAGGCAGCCCCAGCATTTT.

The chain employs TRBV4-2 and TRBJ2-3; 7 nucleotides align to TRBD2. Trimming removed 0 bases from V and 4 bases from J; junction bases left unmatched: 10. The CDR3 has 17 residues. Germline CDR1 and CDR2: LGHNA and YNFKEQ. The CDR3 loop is CASSQEWVAGGADTQYF. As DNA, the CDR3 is TGTGCCAGCAGCCAAGAGTGGGTAGCGGGCGGGGCAGATACGCAGTATTTT.

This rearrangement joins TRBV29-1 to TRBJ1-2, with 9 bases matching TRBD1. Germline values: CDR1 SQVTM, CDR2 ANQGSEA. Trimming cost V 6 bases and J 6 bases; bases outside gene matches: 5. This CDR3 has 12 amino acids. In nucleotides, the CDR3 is TGCAGCGTAGGACAGGGGACCCATGGCTACACCTTC. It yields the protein CSVGQGTHGYTF.

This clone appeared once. The CDR3 DNA follows: TGTGCCAGCAGTTCGGGACAGGGAGTACAGCCCCAGCATTTT. Protein product: CASSSGQGVQPQHF. The V and J genes are TRBV6-1 and TRBJ1-5; 9 bases line up with TRBD1. The CDR3 is 14 residues long. Germline V gene data show CDR1 as MNHNS and CDR2 as SASEGT. With V trimmed by 5 bases and J by 7 bases, 6 bases remained unmatched.

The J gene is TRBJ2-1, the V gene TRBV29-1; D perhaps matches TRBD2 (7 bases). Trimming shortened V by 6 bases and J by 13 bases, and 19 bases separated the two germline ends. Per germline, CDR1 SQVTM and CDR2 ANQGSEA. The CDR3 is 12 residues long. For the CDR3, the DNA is TGCAGCGTGGGGGGGGGCGGGCAGGTTCAGTTCTTC. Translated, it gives CSVGGGGQVQFF.

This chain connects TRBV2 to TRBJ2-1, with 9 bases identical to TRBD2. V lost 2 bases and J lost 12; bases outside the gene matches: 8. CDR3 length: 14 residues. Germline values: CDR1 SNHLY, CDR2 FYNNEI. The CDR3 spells CASSEQRGAEGQFF. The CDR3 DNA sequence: TGTGCCAGCAGTGAACAGCGGGGGGCCGAGGGGCAGTTCTTC.

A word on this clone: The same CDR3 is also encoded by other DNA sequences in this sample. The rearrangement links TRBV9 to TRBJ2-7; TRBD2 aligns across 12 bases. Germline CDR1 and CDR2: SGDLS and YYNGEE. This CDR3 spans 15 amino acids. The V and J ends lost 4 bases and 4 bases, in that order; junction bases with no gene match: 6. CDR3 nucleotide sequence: TGTGCCAGCAGCCAGACTAGCGGGAGTTCATACGAGCAGTACTTC. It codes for CASSQTSGSSYEQYF.

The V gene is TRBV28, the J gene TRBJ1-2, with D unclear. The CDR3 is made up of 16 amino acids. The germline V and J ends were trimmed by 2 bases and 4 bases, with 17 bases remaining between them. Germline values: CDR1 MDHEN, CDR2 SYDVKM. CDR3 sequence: CASSLIFPLAVYGYTF. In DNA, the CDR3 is TGTGCCAGCAGTTTAATTTTTCCTCTGGCGGTCTATGGCTACACCTTC.

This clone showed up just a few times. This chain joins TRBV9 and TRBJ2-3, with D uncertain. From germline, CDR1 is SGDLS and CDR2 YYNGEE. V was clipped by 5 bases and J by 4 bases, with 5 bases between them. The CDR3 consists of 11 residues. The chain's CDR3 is CASSISDTQYF. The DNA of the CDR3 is TGTGCCAGCAGTATTTCAGATACGCAGTATTTT.

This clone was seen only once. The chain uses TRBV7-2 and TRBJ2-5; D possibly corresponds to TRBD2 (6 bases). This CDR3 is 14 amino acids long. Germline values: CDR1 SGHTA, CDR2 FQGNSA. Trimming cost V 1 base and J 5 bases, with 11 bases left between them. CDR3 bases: TGTGCCAGCAGCTTAGGTTCGGGGAGGGAGACCCAGTACTTC. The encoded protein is CASSLGSGRETQYF.

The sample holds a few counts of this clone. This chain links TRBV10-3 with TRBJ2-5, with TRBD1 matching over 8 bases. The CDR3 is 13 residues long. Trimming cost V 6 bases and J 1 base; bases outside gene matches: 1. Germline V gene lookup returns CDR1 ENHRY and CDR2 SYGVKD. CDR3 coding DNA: TGTGCCATCAGACAGGGGGTCCAAGAGACCCAGTACTTC. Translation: CAIRQGVQETQYF.

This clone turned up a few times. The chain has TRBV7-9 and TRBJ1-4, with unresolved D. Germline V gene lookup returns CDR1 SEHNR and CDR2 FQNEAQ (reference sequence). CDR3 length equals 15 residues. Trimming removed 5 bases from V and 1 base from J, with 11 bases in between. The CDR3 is CASSRGELTNEKLFF. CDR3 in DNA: TGTGCCAGCAGCCGAGGAGAGCTAACTAATGAAAAACTGTTTTTT.

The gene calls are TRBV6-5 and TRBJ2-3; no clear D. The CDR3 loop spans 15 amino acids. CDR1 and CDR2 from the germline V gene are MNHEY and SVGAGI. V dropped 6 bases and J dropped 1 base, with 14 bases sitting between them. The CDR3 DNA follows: TGTGCCAGCAGCCACTCCCCCGTCCGCACAGATACGCAGTATTTT. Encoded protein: CASSHSPVRTDTQYF.

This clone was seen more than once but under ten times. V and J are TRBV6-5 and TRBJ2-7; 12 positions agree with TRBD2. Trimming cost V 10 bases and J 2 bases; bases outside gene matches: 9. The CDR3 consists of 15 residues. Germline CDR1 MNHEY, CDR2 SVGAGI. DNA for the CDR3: TGTGCCACGCGGACTAGCGGGACGCACGCCTACGAGCAGTACTTC. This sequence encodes CATRTSGTHAYEQYF.

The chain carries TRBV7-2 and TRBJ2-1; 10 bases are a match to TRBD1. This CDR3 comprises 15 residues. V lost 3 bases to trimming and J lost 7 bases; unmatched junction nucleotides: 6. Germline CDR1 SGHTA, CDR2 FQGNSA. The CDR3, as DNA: TGTGCCAGCAGCTTCCGGACAGGGGGTGGGAATGAGCAGTTCTTC. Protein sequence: CASSFRTGGGNEQFF.

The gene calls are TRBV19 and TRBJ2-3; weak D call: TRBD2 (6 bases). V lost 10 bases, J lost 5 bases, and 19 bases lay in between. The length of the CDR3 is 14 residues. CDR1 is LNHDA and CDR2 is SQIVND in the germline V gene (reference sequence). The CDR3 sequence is CATQGREVGDTQYF. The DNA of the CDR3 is TGTGCCACCCAGGGCAGGGAGGTGGGAGATACGCAGTATTTT.

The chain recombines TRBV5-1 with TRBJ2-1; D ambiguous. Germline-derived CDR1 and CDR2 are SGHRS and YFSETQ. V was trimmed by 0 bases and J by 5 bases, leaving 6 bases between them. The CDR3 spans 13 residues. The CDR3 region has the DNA TGCGCCAGCAGCTTGGCCGTCGACAATGAGCAGTTCTTC. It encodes CASSLAVDNEQFF.